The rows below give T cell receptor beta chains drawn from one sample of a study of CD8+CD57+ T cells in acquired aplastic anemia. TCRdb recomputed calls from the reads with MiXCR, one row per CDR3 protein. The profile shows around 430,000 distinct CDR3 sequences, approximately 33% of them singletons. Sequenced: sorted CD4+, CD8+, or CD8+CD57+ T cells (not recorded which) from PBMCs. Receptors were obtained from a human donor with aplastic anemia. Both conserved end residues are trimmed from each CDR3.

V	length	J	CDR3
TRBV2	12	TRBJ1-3	ASRGDRSGNTIY
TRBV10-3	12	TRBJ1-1	ASSEAQGATEAF
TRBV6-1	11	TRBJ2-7	ASMPGTAYEQY
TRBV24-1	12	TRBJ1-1	ATSDSGPNTEAF
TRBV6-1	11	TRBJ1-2	ASGLEGDYGYT
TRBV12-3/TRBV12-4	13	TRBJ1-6	ASSQRTGVNSPLH
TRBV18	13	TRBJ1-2	ASSPQGGETYGYT
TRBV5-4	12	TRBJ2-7	ASSLAGGIHEQY
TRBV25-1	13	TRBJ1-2	ASSEFAAANYGYT
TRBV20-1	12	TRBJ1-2	SARDTRRLDGYT
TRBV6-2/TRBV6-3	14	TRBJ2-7	ASRSPSRTTVYEQY
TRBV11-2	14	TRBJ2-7	ASSRPGDRGAYEQY
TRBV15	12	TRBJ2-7	ATSRDRVGDEQY
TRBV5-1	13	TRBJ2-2	ASSVSTSLPGELF
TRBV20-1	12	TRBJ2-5	SAESGWYQETQY
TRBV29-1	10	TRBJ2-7	SVVGSSYEQY
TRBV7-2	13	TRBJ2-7	ASSSTRSSAYEQY
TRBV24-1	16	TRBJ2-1	ATSDLSRGPLKYNEQF
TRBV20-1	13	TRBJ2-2	SASFREGGTGELF
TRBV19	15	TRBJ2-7	ASSILDGLAGSYEQY
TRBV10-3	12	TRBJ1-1	AISDKGADTEAF
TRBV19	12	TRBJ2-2	ASSITGSTGELF
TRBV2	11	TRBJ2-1	ASTRIGGGEQF
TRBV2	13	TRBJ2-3	ASRDSGGSRDTQY
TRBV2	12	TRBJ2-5	ASSGKGRQETQY
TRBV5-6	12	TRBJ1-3	ASSFRARGNTIY
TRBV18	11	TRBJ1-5	ASSPWDNQPQH
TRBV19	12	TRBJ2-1	ASSATGVGNEQF
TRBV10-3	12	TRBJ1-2	ASRANFGGYGYT
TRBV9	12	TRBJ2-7	ASSAEGGAYEQY
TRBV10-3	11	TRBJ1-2	ASILAKGGDYT
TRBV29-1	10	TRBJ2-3	SVVSGADTQY
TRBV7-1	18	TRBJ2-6	ASSSPRFGQGVAGANVLT
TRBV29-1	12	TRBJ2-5	SPRLLAGIETQY
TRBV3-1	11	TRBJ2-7	ASSRQSFYEQY